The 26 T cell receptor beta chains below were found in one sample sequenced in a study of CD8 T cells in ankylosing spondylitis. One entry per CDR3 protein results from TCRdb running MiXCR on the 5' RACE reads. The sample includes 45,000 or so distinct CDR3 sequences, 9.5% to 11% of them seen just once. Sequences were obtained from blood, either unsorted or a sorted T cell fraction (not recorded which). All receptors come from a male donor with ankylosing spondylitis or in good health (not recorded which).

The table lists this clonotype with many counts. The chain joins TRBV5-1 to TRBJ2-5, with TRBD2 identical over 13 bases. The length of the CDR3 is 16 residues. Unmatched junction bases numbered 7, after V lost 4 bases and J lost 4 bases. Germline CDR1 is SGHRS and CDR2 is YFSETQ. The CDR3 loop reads CASSLRLAGGSETQYF. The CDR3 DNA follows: TGCGCCAGCAGCCTGCGACTAGCGGGGGGATCAGAGACCCAGTACTTC.

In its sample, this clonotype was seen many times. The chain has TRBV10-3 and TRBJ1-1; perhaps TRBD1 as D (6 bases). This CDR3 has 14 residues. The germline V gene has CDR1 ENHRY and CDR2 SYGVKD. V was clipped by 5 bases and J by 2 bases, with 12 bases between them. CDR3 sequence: CAISKGDVNTEAFF. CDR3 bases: TGTGCCATCAGTAAGGGGGATGTTAACACTGAAGCTTTCTTT.

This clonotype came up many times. The CDR3 sequence: CASSFAEGGNSPLHF. CDR3 bases: TGTGCCAGCAGCTTCGCCGAAGGGGGTAATTCACCCCTCCACTTT. The chain joins TRBV7-8 to TRBJ1-6; possible D gene TRBD1, 6 bases. The V and J ends lost 3 bases and 6 bases respectively, with 12 bases between them. Per the germline V gene, CDR1 is SGHVS and CDR2 is FQNEAQ. The CDR3 spans 15 residues.

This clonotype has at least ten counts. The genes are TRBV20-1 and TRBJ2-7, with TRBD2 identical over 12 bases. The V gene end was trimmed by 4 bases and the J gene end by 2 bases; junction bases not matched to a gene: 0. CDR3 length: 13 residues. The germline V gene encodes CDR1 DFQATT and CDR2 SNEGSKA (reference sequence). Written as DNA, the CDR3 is TGCAGTGCTACTAGCGGGGGGGCCTACGAGCAGTACTTC. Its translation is CSATSGGAYEQYF.

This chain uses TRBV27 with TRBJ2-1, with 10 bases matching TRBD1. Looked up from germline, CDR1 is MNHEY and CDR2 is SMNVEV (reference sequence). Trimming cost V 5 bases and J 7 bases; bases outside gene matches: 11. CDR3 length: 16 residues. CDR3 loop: CASSLLGTGVLNEQFF. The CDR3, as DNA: TGTGCCAGCAGTCTATTGGGGACAGGGGTCCTGAATGAGCAGTTCTTC.

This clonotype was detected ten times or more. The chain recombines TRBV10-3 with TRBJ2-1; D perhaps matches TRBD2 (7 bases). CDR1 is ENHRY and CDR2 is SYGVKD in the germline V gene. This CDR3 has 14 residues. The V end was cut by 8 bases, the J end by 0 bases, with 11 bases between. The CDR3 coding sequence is TGTGCCATCGGACAGCGGGGCTCCTACAATGAGCAGTTCTTC. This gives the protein CAIGQRGSYNEQFF.

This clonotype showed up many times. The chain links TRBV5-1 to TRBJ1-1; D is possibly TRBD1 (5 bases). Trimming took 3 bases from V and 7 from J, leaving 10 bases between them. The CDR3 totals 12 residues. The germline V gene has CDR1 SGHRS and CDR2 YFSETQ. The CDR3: CASSSGALEAFF. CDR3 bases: TGCGCCAGCAGCTCCGGGGCCCTTGAAGCTTTCTTT.

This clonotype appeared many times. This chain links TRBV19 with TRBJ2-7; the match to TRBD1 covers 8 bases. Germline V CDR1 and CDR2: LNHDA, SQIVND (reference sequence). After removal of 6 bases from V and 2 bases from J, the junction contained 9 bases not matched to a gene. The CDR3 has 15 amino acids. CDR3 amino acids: CASRVNRRGPYEQYF. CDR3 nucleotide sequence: TGTGCCAGTAGGGTGAATCGCAGGGGGCCCTACGAGCAGTACTTC.

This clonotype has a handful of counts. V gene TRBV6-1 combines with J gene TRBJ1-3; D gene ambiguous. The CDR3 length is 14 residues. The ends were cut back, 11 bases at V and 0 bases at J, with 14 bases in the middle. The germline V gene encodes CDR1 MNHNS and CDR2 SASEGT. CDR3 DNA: TGTGCCGGGAGCGGAGAATACTCTGGAAACACCATATATTTT. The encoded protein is CAGSGEYSGNTIYF.

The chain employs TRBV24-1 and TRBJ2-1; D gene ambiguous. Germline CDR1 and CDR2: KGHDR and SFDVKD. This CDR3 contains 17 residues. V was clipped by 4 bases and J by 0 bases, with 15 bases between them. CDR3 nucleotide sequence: TGTGCCACCAGTGACCCCTCGGACCAGAGCTCCTACAATGAGCAGTTCTTC. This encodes CATSDPSDQSSYNEQFF.

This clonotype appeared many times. CDR3 loop: CAISVREQDGYTF. The CDR3 DNA reads as TGTGCCATCAGTGTTCGGGAGCAGGATGGCTACACCTTC. J is TRBJ1-2 and V is TRBV10-3; D not certain. The CDR3 is 13 amino acids. V lost 4 bases and J 6 bases, leaving 12 bases between the germline ends. The germline CDR1 and CDR2 sequences are ENHRY and SYGVKD.

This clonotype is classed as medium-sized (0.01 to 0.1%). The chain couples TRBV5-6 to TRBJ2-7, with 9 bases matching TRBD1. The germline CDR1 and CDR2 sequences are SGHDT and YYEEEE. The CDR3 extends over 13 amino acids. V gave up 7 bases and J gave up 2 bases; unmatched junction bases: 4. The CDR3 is CASRRDRAYEQYF. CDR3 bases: TGTGCCAGCCGTCGGGACAGGGCCTACGAGCAGTACTTC.

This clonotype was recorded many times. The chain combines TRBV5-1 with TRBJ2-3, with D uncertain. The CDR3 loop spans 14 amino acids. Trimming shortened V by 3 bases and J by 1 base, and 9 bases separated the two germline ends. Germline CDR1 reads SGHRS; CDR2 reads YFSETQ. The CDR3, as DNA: TGCGCCAGCAGCTGGGCCACGCGCACAGATACGCAGTATTTT. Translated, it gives CASSWATRTDTQYF. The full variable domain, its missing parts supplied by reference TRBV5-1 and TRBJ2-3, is KAGVTQTPRYLIKTRGQQVTLSCSPISGHRSVSWYQQTPGQGLQFLFEYFSETQRNKGNFPGRFSGRQFSNSRSEMNVSTLELGDSALYLCASSWATRTDTQYFGPGTRLTVL.

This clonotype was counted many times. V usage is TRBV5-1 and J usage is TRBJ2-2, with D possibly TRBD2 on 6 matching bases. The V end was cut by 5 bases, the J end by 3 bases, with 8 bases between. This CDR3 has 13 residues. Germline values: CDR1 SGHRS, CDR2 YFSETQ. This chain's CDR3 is CASRWEDTGELFF. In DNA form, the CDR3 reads TGCGCCAGCAGGTGGGAGGACACCGGGGAGCTGTTTTTT.

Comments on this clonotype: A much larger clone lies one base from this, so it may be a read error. The CDR3 nucleotides are TGTGCCAGCGTTCGGGGCTTCTTGGGGGTCTCAGATACGCAGTATTTT. This codes for CASVRGFLGVSDTQYF. This chain links TRBV12-3 or TRBV12-4 with TRBJ2-3; D might be TRBD1 or TRBD2, each matching 5 bases. Trimming shortened V by 8 bases and J by 4 bases, and 22 bases separated the two germline ends. This CDR3 has 16 residues.

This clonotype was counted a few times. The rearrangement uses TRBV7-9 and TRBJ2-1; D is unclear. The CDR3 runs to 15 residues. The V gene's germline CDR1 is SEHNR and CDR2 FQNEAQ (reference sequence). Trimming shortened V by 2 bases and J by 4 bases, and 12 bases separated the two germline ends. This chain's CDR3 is CASSLNSWPYNEQFF. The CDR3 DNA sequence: TGTGCCAGCAGCTTAAATAGTTGGCCATACAATGAGCAGTTCTTC.

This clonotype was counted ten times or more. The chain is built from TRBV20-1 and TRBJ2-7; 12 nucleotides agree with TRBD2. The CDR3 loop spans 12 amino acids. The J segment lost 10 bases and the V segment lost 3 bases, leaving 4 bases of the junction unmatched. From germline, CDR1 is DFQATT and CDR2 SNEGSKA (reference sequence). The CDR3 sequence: CSARLAGGRQYF. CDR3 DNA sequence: TGCAGTGCTAGGCTAGCGGGGGGGCGCCAGTACTTC.

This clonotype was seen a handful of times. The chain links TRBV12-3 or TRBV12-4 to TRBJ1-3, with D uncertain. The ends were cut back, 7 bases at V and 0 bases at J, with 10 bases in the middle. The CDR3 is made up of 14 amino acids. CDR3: CASTPVRSGNTIYF. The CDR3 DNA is TGTGCCAGCACCCCTGTTCGCTCTGGAAACACCATATATTTT.

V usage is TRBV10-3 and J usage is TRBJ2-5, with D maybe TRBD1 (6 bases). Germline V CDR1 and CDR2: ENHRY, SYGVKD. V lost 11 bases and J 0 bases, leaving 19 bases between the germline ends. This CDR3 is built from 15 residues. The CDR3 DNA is TGTGCCTCGAAACAGGGTCCGGGGTACCAAGAGACCCAGTACTTC. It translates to CASKQGPGYQETQYF.

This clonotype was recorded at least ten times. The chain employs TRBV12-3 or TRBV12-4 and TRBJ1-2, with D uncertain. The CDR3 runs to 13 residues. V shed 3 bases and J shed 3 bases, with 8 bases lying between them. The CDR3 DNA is TGTGCCAGCAGTTTGCGGGAGGACTATGGCTACACCTTC. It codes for CASSLREDYGYTF.

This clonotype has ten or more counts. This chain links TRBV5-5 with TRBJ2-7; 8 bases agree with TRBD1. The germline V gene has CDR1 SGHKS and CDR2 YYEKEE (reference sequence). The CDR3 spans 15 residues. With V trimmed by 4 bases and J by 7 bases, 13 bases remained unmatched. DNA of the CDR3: TGTGCCAGCAGCCCGAGGGCAGGACAGGGCTGGGAGCAGTACTTC. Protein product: CASSPRAGQGWEQYF.

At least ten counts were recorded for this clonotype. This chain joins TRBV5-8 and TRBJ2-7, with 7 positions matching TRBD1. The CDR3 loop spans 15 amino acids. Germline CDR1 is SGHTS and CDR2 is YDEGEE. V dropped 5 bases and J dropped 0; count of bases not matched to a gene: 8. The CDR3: CASSFAGTASYEQYF. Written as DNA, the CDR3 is TGTGCCAGCAGTTTCGCCGGGACAGCCTCCTACGAGCAGTACTTC.

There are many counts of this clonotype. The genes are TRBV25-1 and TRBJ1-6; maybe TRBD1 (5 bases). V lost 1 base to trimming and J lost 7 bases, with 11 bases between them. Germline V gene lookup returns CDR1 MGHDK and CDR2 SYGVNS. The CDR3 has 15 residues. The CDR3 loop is CASSELTGANSPLHF. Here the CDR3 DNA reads TGTGCCAGCAGTGAATTAACTGGGGCCAATTCACCCCTCCACTTT.

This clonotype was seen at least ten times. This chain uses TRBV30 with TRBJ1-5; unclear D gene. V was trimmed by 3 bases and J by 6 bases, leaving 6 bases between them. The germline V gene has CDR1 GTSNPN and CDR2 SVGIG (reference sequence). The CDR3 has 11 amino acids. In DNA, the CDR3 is TGTGCCTGGAGCGCGGGTCAGCCCCAGCATTTT. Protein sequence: CAWSAGQPQHF.

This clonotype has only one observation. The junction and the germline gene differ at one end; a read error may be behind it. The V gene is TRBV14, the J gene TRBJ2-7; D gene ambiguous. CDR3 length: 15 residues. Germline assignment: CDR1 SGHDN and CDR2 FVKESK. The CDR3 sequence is CTSSQEVQTQYEQYF. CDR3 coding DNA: TGTACCAGCAGCCAAGAAGTTCAAACACAGTACGAGCAGTACTTC.

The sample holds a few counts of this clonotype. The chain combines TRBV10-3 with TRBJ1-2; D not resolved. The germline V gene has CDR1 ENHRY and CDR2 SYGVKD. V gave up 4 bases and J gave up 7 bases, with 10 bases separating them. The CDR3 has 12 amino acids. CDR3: CAISVYDTGYTF. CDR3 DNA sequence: TGTGCCATCAGTGTATACGATACTGGCTACACCTTC.